These T cell receptor beta chains were read from a single sample in a study of T cells in Graves' hyperthyroidism and ophthalmopathy. Using its own MiXCR run on the multiplex PCR reads, TCRdb lists one record per CDR3 protein. The sample includes 350,000 or so distinct CDR3 sequences, roughly 20% seen only once; the top ten take around 16%. Source material: blood. All receptors derive from a woman between 40 and 55 years old with Graves' ophthalmopathy. CDR3s include the opening cysteine and the closing phenylalanine or tryptophan.

TRBJ1-1	TRBV6-1	CACGPLNTEAFF
TRBJ1-1	TRBV9	CASSVVTGGGWENTEAFF
TRBJ1-1	TRBV12-3/TRBV12-4	CASRPGGGTEAFF
TRBJ1-5	TRBV28	CASSLLPQGLNQPQHF
TRBJ1-1	TRBV7-2	CASSPQGPEAFF
TRBJ1-1	TRBV18	CASSRGMLNTEAFF
TRBJ1-2	TRBV28	CASLRRGLNYGYTF
TRBJ1-1	TRBV6-2/TRBV6-3	CASSPPRNTEAFF
TRBJ2-2	TRBV9	CASSAFPFSLAGGGELFF
TRBJ2-4	TRBV12-3/TRBV12-4	CASSPRVAKNIQYF
TRBJ2-7	TRBV6-5	CASSYQPGLAGLDEQYF
TRBJ2-4	TRBV20-1	CSARAPGGPSNIQYF
TRBJ2-7	TRBV2	CASMGLAGAGEQYF
TRBJ2-5	TRBV6-5	CASTRTAQRETQYF
TRBJ2-1	TRBV29-1	CSVGQGTWGNEQFF
TRBJ1-5	TRBV6-1	CASSARSVGPYQPQHF
TRBJ1-2	TRBV19	CASSRGRDTTHLYGYTF
TRBJ1-3	TRBV30	CAWSVSFIPGNTIYF
TRBJ2-7	TRBV27	CASSHQRDRNSYEQYF
TRBJ2-7	TRBV30	CAWGLGEYEQYF
TRBJ2-5	TRBV20-1	CSARVLAGYQETQYF
TRBJ1-5	TRBV6-1	CASSIEDGYNQPQHF